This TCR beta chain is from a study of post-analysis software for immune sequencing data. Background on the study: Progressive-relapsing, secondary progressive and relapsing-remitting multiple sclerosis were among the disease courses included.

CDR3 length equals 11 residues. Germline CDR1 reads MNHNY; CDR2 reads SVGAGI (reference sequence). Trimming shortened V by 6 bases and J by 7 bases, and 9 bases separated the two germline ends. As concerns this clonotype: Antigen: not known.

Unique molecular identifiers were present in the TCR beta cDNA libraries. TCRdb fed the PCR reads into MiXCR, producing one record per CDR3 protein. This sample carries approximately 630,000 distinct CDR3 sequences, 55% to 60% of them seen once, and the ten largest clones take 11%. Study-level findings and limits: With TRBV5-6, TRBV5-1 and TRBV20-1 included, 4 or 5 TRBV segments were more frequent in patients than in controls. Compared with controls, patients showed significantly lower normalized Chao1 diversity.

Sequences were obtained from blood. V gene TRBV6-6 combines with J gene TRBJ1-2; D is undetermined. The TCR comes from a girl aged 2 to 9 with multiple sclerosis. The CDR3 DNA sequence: TGTGCCAGCAGATTAACCGCTGGCTACACCTTC. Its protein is CASRLTAGYTF.